These T cell receptor beta chains were read from a single sample in a study of post-analysis software for immune sequencing data. TCRdb re-derived calls from the PCR reads in MiXCR, one entry per CDR3 protein. This sample has roughly 600,000 distinct CDR3 sequences, with 44% found just once. Sequencing input: blood. These receptors originate from a girl between 10 and 17 years old with multiple sclerosis. Each CDR3 is given with its conserved first and last residue. D genes are given only for firm matches. Size values are once, few and many counts, or a class for expanded clones, and some rows have none.

abundance	v_gene	d_gene	j_gene	CDR3nt	CDR3aa
NA	TRBV7-2	TRBD2	TRBJ2-1	TGTGCCAGCAGCTCCCCCCTGACTAGCGGGGATTACAATGAGCAGTTCTTC	CASSSPLTSGDYNEQFF
NA	TRBV7-6	NA	TRBJ2-7	TGTGCCAGCAGCCCAAGGGGTATCCTTGACTACGAGCAGTACTTC	CASSPRGILDYEQYF
once	TRBV24-1	TRBD2	TRBJ2-5	TGTGCCACCAGTGATCCCCAGCGGGAGAGGCAAGAGACCCAGTACTTC	CATSDPQRERQETQYF
NA	TRBV12-5	NA	TRBJ2-5	TGTGCTAGTGGTCCTGACAGGGACTCCTATGAGCAGTACTTC	CASGPDRDSYEQYF
NA	TRBV5-1	NA	TRBJ1-4	TGCGCCAGCAGCTTGAGGACAGCAACTAATGAAAAACTGTTTTTT	CASSLRTATNEKLFF
NA	TRBV20-1	NA	TRBJ2-7	TGCAGTGCTAGAGATCGGAGAGGAGGGGAGCAGTACTTC	CSARDRRGGEQYF
NA	TRBV12-3/TRBV12-4	NA	TRBJ2-1	TGTGCCAGCAGTCGAACAGGGACCTCCTACAATGAGCAGTTCTTC	CASSRTGTSYNEQFF
few	TRBV7-9	TRBD2	TRBJ2-6	TGTGCCGGGGTGGGACTAGCGGGATCCGGGGCCAACGTCCTGACTTTC	CAGVGLAGSGANVLTF
NA	TRBV5-1	TRBD1	TRBJ1-4	TGCGCCAGCAGACCCGACAGGGCTAATGAAAAACTGTTTTTT	CASRPDRANEKLFF
few	TRBV12-3/TRBV12-4	NA	TRBJ2-7	TGTGCCAGCAGCCCAGACAGTCAGCAGTACTTC	CASSPDSQQYF
few	TRBV15	TRBD1	TRBJ2-1	TGTGCCACCAGCCTATATCCGGGACAGGGGAAGGGGGAGCAGTTCTTC	CATSLYPGQGKGEQFF
few	TRBV6-6	NA	TRBJ2-1	TGTGCCAGCAGGACGGCCGGTTGGGATGAGCAGTTCTTC	CASRTAGWDEQFF
NA	TRBV24-1	NA	TRBJ2-7	TGTGCCACCAGGGATCGGTATAACGGCTACGAGCAGTACTTC	CATRDRYNGYEQYF
NA	TRBV4-1	TRBD2	TRBJ2-1	TGCGCCAGCAGCCAATTCTCTGGACTAGCGGGAGATGAGCAGTTCTTC	CASSQFSGLAGDEQFF
NA	TRBV5-1	TRBD1	TRBJ1-2	TGCGCCAGCAGCGAACAGGGGTCTAGGGGCTACACCTTC	CASSEQGSRGYTF
NA	TRBV5-1	NA	TRBJ2-3	TGCGCCAGCAGCTTGGCCTTGAGCGGGCCTTCTAGCACAGATACGCAGTATTTT	CASSLALSGPSSTDTQYF
few	TRBV5-6	TRBD2	TRBJ2-1	TGTGCCAGCACGCAGAGCGGGGACCTTTACAATGAGCAGTTCTTC	CASTQSGDLYNEQFF
few	TRBV7-6	NA	TRBJ2-7	TGTGCCAGCAGCTCGTACCTCACAGGGAAAGGCCCCTACGAGCAGTACTTC	CASSSYLTGKGPYEQYF
NA	TRBV10-3	NA	TRBJ2-3	TGTGCCATCGGGTCCACAGATACGCAGTATTTT	CAIGSTDTQYF
few	TRBV12-3/TRBV12-4	TRBD2	TRBJ2-1	TGTGCCAGCAGCCCTACTAGCGGGGGGGCCCCCTACAATGAGCAGTTCTTC	CASSPTSGGAPYNEQFF
few	TRBV6-6	NA	TRBJ2-7	TGTGCCAGCAGTTACTCTTTCACAGGGCGCACCTACGAGCAGTACTTC	CASSYSFTGRTYEQYF
few	TRBV27	TRBD2	TRBJ2-1	TGTGCCAGCCACAGGGCGGGAGGGGGCTACAATGAGCAGTTCTTC	CASHRAGGGYNEQFF
NA	TRBV6-6	TRBD1	TRBJ1-6	TGTGCCAGCAGACGCGAACAGGGGGCGTATTCACCCCTCCACTTT	CASRREQGAYSPLHF
NA	TRBV6-6	NA	TRBJ1-1	TGTGCCAGCAGCGCAAACGCCGGGCCCGGAGGGACTGAAGCTTTCTTT	CASSANAGPGGTEAFF
NA	TRBV5-1	TRBD2	TRBJ2-7	TGCGCCAGCAGCTTGGTCGGGAGGCCTTCCTACGAGCAGTACTTC	CASSLVGRPSYEQYF
NA	TRBV5-6	NA	TRBJ2-1	TGTGCCAGCAGCTGGGGTAGGGCGCCCGAGCAGTTCTTC	CASSWGRAPEQFF
few	TRBV9	NA	TRBJ2-1	TGTGCCAGCAGCGTAGAGGCAGAGGGTAGCTCCTACAATGAGCAGTTCTTC	CASSVEAEGSSYNEQFF
NA	TRBV7-8	TRBD1	TRBJ1-2	TGTGCCAGCAGCACCGGGACAGGGGTGGCTGGCTACACCTTC	CASSTGTGVAGYTF
NA	TRBV10-2	NA	TRBJ2-5	TGCGCCAGCAGTGAGTCGAGGGGGCGGGAGGTGTGGGAGCAGTACTTC	CASSESRGREVWEQYF